The 22 T cell receptor beta chains in this list originate from one sample, sequenced in a study of blood T cell repertoires in COVID-19. The repertoire was sequenced with immunoSEQ multiplex PCR; TCRdb's copy has only in-frame clones and lacks some. Of approximately 500,000 clones in the sample, 85% to 90% are singletons; the top ten hold around 7.8%. The specimen sequenced was peripheral blood. The source of these receptors is a woman aged 50 to 60 with COVID-19, enrolled during active disease.

V usage is TRBV28 and J usage is TRBJ2-2; D remains unclear. The germline V gene has CDR1 MDHEN and CDR2 SYDVKM. The V gene lost 6 bases and the J gene lost 8 bases, with 7 bases spanning the gap. This CDR3 has 11 residues. CDR3 DNA: TGTGCCAGCAGCACCCAGGGGGAGCTGTTTTTT. It codes for CASSTQGELFF.

The V gene is TRBV30, the J gene TRBJ2-6; D might be TRBD1 (6 bases). Germline V CDR1 and CDR2: GTSNPN, SVGIG (reference sequence). Trimming left V 0 bases short and J 0 bases short, with 18 bases between. This CDR3 is built from 19 residues. Here the CDR3 reads CAWSVQDYRDISGANVLTF. CDR3 DNA: TGTGCCTGGAGTGTACAAGATTACCGGGACATCTCTGGGGCCAACGTCCTGACTTTC.

The rearrangement links TRBV6-4 to TRBJ1-5; D gene uncertain. The CDR3 consists of 13 residues. Germline V gene data show CDR1 as MRHNA and CDR2 as SNTAGT. Trimming shortened V by 6 bases and J by 5 bases, and 11 bases separated the two germline ends. CDR3 sequence reads: CASSAEIHQPQHF. The CDR3, as DNA: TGTGCCAGCAGCGCCGAGATTCATCAGCCCCAGCATTTT.

In the case of this clone: With a much larger clone just one base away, this may be a read error. The rearrangement links TRBV2 to TRBJ2-3; D not resolved. In germline, CDR1 is SNHLY, CDR2 FYNNEI. V lost 6 bases and J lost 4, with 5 bases in between. The CDR3 spans 11 residues. The CDR3 bases are TGTGCCAGCAGCCCGGCAGATACGCAGTATTTT. It is translated as CASSPADTQYF.

In this sample, this clone turned up once. The CDR3 protein is CARSPRQGADTQYF. DNA of the CDR3: TGTGCCAGAAGCCCCAGACAGGGCGCAGATACGCAGTATTTT. The rearrangement joins TRBV7-5 to TRBJ2-3; the D call of TRBD1 is as the table states it, not checked on the DNA. TRBV7-5 is a pseudogene. This CDR3 is built from 14 residues.

V and J are TRBV14 and TRBJ1-2; D gene uncertain. CDR3 length: 13 amino acids. The V and J ends lost 0 bases and 8 bases respectively, with 10 bases between them. Germline V CDR1 and CDR2: SGHDN, FVKESK. CDR3 loop: CASSQEGPRGYTF. The DNA for the CDR3 is TGTGCCAGCAGCCAAGAGGGCCCCCGGGGCTACACCTTC.

CDR3 DNA sequence: TGTGCCACCAGTCTGGAGGAGGGACAGCCCCAGCATTTT. Its protein is CATSLEEGQPQHF. The V call is TRBV15, the J call TRBJ1-5; D call uncertain. Germline CDR1 and CDR2: LNHNV and YYDKDF (reference sequence). This CDR3 is 13 amino acids long. V was trimmed by 6 bases and J by 7 bases, leaving 13 bases between them.

The chain carries TRBV7-3 and TRBJ2-3; 8 bases match TRBD2. V trimming: 2 bases; J trimming: 4 bases; junction bases outside the gene matches: 8. The germline gives CDR1 SGHTA, CDR2 FQGTGA. The CDR3 sequence is 16 residues long. In nucleotides, the CDR3 is TGTGCCAGCAGCTTAGCGGGGGGCTCAGTTTCAGATACGCAGTATTTT. Amino acids: CASSLAGGSVSDTQYF.

This chain uses TRBV6-1 with TRBJ2-3, with TRBD2 matching over 8 bases. J lost 0 bases, V lost 2 bases, and 4 bases had no gene match. CDR1 MNHNS and CDR2 SASEGT come from the germline V gene. The CDR3 is made up of 16 amino acids. The CDR3, as DNA: TGTGCCAGCAGTGAAATCCGCGGGGGGAGCACAGATACGCAGTATTTT. It encodes CASSEIRGGSTDTQYF.

The chain is built from TRBV7-9 and TRBJ2-2, with D possibly being TRBD1 (6 bases). In germline, CDR1 is SEHNR, CDR2 FQNEAQ (reference sequence). V was trimmed by 6 bases and J by 5 bases, leaving 19 bases between them. This CDR3 region has 16 residues. The CDR3 DNA sequence: TGTGCCAGCAGTCGGGCGCTCCAGGGGAAGACCGGGGAGCTGTTTTTT. It is translated as CASSRALQGKTGELFF.

The J gene is TRBJ2-1, the V gene TRBV2; 8 nucleotides line up with TRBD1. The CDR3 has 14 residues. V was clipped by 5 bases and J by 5 bases; unmatched bases: 5. Germline CDR1 and CDR2: SNHLY and FYNNEI. The CDR3 reads CASSRTGIDNEQFF. CDR3 nucleotides: TGTGCCAGCAGTCGGACAGGGATAGACAATGAGCAGTTCTTC.

This clone occurred once. The rearrangement links TRBV27 to TRBJ2-3, with 8 bases lining up with TRBD2. The CDR3 is 17 residues long. Germline loops: CDR1 MNHEY, CDR2 SMNVEV (reference sequence). The ends lost 0 bases at V and 2 bases at J; junction bases unmatched: 7. The DNA for the CDR3 is TGTGCCAGCAGTTTATCACGCCTAGCGGGCCTCACAGATACGCAGTATTTT. Its translation is CASSLSRLAGLTDTQYF.

The J gene is TRBJ1-6, the V gene TRBV12-3 or TRBV12-4; D unclear. V dropped 3 bases and J dropped 9 bases, with 6 bases sitting between them. This CDR3 has 12 amino acids. The CDR3, as DNA: TGTGCCAGCAGTTTGGAGGGTTCACCCCTCCACTTT. Translated: CASSLEGSPLHF.

The J gene is TRBJ2-1, the V gene TRBV10-1, with 12 bases matching TRBD1. V was pared by 2 bases and J by 8 bases, with 13 bases of the junction left unmatched. This CDR3 contains 18 residues. The germline V gene has CDR1 WNHNN and CDR2 SYGVQD (reference sequence). CDR3 sequence: CASSETPSPGQGAHEQFF. In DNA, the CDR3 is TGCGCCAGCAGTGAGACCCCCTCCCCGGGACAGGGGGCCCATGAGCAGTTCTTC.

CDR3 protein: CASSLQGGGYTEAFF. CDR3 in DNA: TGTGCCAGCAGCCTCCAGGGAGGGGGGTACACTGAAGCTTTCTTT. The rearrangement links TRBV3-1 (or the pseudogene TRBV3-2) to TRBJ1-1; perhaps TRBD1 as D (6 bases). V lost 4 bases and J lost 3, with 15 bases in between. CDR3 length equals 15 residues. CDR1 and CDR2 (germline): LGHDT, YNNKEL (reference sequence).

The V gene is TRBV24-1, the J gene TRBJ2-3, with TRBD2 as a possible D gene (6 bases). V lost 0 bases, J lost 3 bases, and 9 bases lay in between. The CDR3 sequence is 15 residues long. CDR1 is KGHDR, CDR2 SFDVKD, per germline. The CDR3 nucleotides read TGTGCCACCAGTGATTTGGGGACTGATACAGATACGCAGTATTTT. Amino acid sequence: CATSDLGTDTDTQYF.

The V call is TRBV12-5, the J call TRBJ2-6; D gene uncertain. Per germline, CDR1 LGHNT and CDR2 FRNRAP. V was cut by 9 bases and J by 4 bases, with 7 bases left in between. This CDR3 spans 12 amino acids. CDR3 residues: CASSVGANVLTF. For the CDR3, the DNA is TGTGCTAGCTCCGTGGGGGCCAACGTCCTGACTTTC.

The rearrangement joins TRBV19 to TRBJ1-1, with a possible D match to TRBD1 (5 bases). The CDR3 spans 15 residues. Trimming pared 3 bases from V and 1 base from J, leaving 12 bases between. Germline CDR1 LNHDA, CDR2 SQIVND (reference sequence). CDR3 in amino acids: CASSIQGSGNTEAFF. The CDR3 DNA is TGTGCCAGTAGTATTCAGGGCTCTGGGAACACTGAAGCTTTCTTT.

As DNA, the CDR3 is TGTGCCAGCAGCCCCCTGGCAGGTGGCTATGGCTACACCTTC. Translating it yields CASSPLAGGYGYTF. The chain links TRBV11-2 to TRBJ1-2; unclear D gene. The V gene lost 5 bases and the J gene lost 4 bases, with 14 bases spanning the gap. The CDR3 is 14 amino acids. CDR1 and CDR2 from the germline V gene are SGHAT and FQNNGV.

V is TRBV4-1 and J is TRBJ1-2; D is unclear. The CDR3 consists of 15 residues. V lost 0 bases to trimming and J lost 3 bases, with 11 bases between them. Per germline, CDR1 MGHRA and CDR2 YSYEKL. Here the CDR3 DNA reads TGCGCCAGCAGCCAAGATAGAACGGTGGACTATGGCTACACCTTC. This gives the protein CASSQDRTVDYGYTF.

The rearrangement joins TRBV7-3 to TRBJ2-3, with a weak D call TRBD2 (6 bases). Trimming left V 5 bases short and J 3 bases short, with 15 bases between. Germline CDR1 and CDR2: SGHTA and FQGTGA. The CDR3 covers 15 residues. In DNA, the CDR3 is TGTGCCAGCAGCCTCAATGGGCTAGCGACAGATACGCAGTATTTT. This gives the protein CASSLNGLATDTQYF.

This chain links TRBV19 with TRBJ1-5, with TRBD1 matching 8 bases. Per the germline V gene, CDR1 is LNHDA and CDR2 is SQIVND (reference sequence). This CDR3 region has 18 residues. With V trimmed by 1 base and J by 3 bases, 11 bases remained unmatched. The chain's CDR3 is CASSIGPPRQGLNQPQHF. Here the CDR3 DNA reads TGTGCCAGTAGTATAGGTCCCCCCCGACAGGGGCTCAATCAGCCCCAGCATTTT.